The clone carrying this T cell receptor beta chain was counted only a few times. Its antigen is not identified. This sample was taken from a study of T cells in Graves' hyperthyroidism and ophthalmopathy. Overall study results and limits: Ophthalmopathy onset followed model prediction by a median around 6.6 months.

Clinical symptoms, serum thyroxine, TRAb, thyroid ultrasound and orbital computed tomography established diagnosis. RNA transcripts gave rise to amplified TCR beta CDR3 regions. A set of HTBI primers served as the primers for a first-round RT-PCR of the TCR CDR3. Each CDR3 protein is one row after TCRdb ran MiXCR on the multiplex PCR reads. The sample comprises hundreds of thousands of distinct CDR3 sequences, roughly 37% of which are singletons, and approximately 8.7% rests with the top ten. J gave up 9 bases and V 5 bases, and 13 bases lay outside the gene matches. CDR1 and CDR2 from the germline V gene are MNHEY and SVGAGI. This CDR3 has 16 amino acids.

Sequenced: blood. The sequence came from a man aged 18 to 30 with Graves' hyperthyroidism. The V gene is TRBV6-5, the J gene TRBJ1-6; 7 bases map to TRBD1. The CDR3 sequence: CASSTTGDARGSPLHF. As DNA, the CDR3 is TGTGCCAGCAGTACTACAGGGGACGCCCGGGGTTCACCCCTCCACTTT.